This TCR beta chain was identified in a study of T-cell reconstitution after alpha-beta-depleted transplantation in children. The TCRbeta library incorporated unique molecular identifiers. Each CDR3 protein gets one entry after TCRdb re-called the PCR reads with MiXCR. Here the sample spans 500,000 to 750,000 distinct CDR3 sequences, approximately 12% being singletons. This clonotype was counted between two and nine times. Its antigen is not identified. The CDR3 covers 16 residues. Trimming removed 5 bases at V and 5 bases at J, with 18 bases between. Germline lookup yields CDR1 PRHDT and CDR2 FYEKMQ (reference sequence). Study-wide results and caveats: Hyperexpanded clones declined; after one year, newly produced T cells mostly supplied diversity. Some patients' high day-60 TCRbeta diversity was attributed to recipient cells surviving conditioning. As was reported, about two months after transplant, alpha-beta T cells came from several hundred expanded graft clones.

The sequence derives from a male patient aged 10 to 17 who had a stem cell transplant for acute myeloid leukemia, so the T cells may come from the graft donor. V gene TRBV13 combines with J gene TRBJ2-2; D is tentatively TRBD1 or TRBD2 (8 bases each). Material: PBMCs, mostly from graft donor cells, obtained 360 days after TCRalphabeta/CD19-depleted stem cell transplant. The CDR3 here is CASSPRGDRLTGELFF. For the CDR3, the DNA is TGTGCCAGCAGCCCGCGGGGGGACAGGTTGACCGGGGAGCTGTTTTTT.